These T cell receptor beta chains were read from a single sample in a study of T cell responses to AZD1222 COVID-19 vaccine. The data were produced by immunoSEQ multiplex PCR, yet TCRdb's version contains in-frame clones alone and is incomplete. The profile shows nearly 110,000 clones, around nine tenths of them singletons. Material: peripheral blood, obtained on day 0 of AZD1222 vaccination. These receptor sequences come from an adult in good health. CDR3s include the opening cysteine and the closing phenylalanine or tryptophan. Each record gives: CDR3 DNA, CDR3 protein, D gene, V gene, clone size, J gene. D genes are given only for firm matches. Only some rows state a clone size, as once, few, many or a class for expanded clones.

DNA: TGTGCCAGCAGCGGACCGATTCGACAGGGGGCGGCCGAGCAGTACTTC; CDR3: CASSGPIRQGAAEQYF; D: TRBD1; V: TRBV7-9; size: .; J: TRBJ2-7
DNA: TGTGCCAGCAGCTTAAACAGGGCTCTCAATGAGCAGTTCTTC; CDR3: CASSLNRALNEQFF; D: .; V: TRBV7-2; size: .; J: TRBJ2-1
DNA: TGTGCCAGCAGTCCCACCCTAGCGGGGAACACCGGGGAGCTGTTTTTT; CDR3: CASSPTLAGNTGELFF; D: TRBD2; V: TRBV25-1; size: .; J: TRBJ2-2
DNA: TGTGCCAGCAGTAGAAAGGGGGCCACTGAAGCTTTCTTT; CDR3: CASSRKGATEAFF; D: TRBD1; V: TRBV6-5; size: .; J: TRBJ1-1
DNA: TGCGCCAGCTCCCTTGATCCTCAACAGGGTAATAACTATGGCTACACCTTC; CDR3: CASSLDPQQGNNYGYTF; D: .; V: TRBV5-1; size: .; J: TRBJ1-2
DNA: TGTGCCAGCAGCACCGGGACAGGGAGTAGCGGGGAGCTGTTTTTT; CDR3: CASSTGTGSSGELFF; D: .; V: TRBV21-1; size: .; J: TRBJ2-2
DNA: TGTGCCTGGACTCGACCAGGGGGACCCGGGGAGCTGTTTTTT; CDR3: CAWTRPGGPGELFF; D: TRBD1; V: TRBV30; size: once; J: TRBJ2-2
DNA: TGCGCCAGCAGCCCCATAGCAGGGTCCAATCAGCCCCAGCATTTT; CDR3: CASSPIAGSNQPQHF; D: .; V: TRBV4-1; size: .; J: TRBJ1-5
DNA: TGCAGTGCTAGTGGTTCAGGGGACGAGCAGTACTTC; CDR3: CSASGSGDEQYF; D: .; V: TRBV20-1; size: .; J: TRBJ2-7
DNA: TGCGCCAGCAGCCCGCGATTCCGGGACAGGGTAACCGGGGAGCTGTTTTTT; CDR3: CASSPRFRDRVTGELFF; D: TRBD1; V: TRBV5-1; size: .; J: TRBJ2-2
DNA: TGTGCCAGCAGTTTCAGGGGGCGCCGCAATGAGCAGTTCTTC; CDR3: CASSFRGRRNEQFF; D: TRBD1; V: TRBV27; size: .; J: TRBJ2-1
DNA: TGCAGCGTGGCCCCCGGGACAGGGTCTCGCGAGCAGTACTTC; CDR3: CSVAPGTGSREQYF; D: TRBD1; V: TRBV29-1; size: few; J: TRBJ2-7
DNA: TGTGCCAGCAGCTTAGATTCACAGGGGAGTGGCTATGGCTACACCTTC; CDR3: CASSLDSQGSGYGYTF; D: TRBD1; V: TRBV7-2; size: .; J: TRBJ1-2
DNA: TGTGCCAGCAGTTCCCGACAGGGGAGCAATCAGCCCCAGCATTTT; CDR3: CASSSRQGSNQPQHF; D: TRBD1; V: TRBV6-5; size: .; J: TRBJ1-5
DNA: TGCAGTGCTAGTCAATTAGCGGGCTCCTACAATGAGCAGTTCTTC; CDR3: CSASQLAGSYNEQFF; D: TRBD2; V: TRBV20-1; size: .; J: TRBJ2-1
DNA: TGTGCCAGCAGTGAAAAGTGGGACAGGGGGGGCGAGCAGTACTTC; CDR3: CASSEKWDRGGEQYF; D: TRBD1; V: TRBV6-1; size: .; J: TRBJ2-7
DNA: TGCGCCAGCAGCCAAGCACGAGGGACAACCACCGGGGAGCTGTTTTTT; CDR3: CASSQARGTTTGELFF; D: .; V: TRBV4-3; size: .; J: TRBJ2-2
DNA: TGCGCCAGCAGTAACGGGTGGGTGGCCAAAAACATTCAGTACTTC; CDR3: CASSNGWVAKNIQYF; D: .; V: TRBV10-2; size: .; J: TRBJ2-4
DNA: TGTGCCAGCAGTTACAGCCCAGCCGGGGCCAACGTCCTGACTTTC; CDR3: CASSYSPAGANVLTF; D: .; V: TRBV6-5; size: .; J: TRBJ2-6
DNA: TGTGCCAGCAGCCCGGGGTCCCGGGGGTACCAAGAGACCCAGTACTTC; CDR3: CASSPGSRGYQETQYF; D: .; V: TRBV7-9; size: .; J: TRBJ2-5
DNA: TGCGCCAGCAGCTTGGCTGGGGGCTCTGGAAACACCATATATTTT; CDR3: CASSLAGGSGNTIYF; D: .; V: TRBV5-1; size: once; J: TRBJ1-3
DNA: TGTGCCAGCAGCCAAGCTATAGGGGAAAGCTACGAGCAGTACTTC; CDR3: CASSQAIGESYEQYF; D: .; V: TRBV4-2; size: .; J: TRBJ2-7